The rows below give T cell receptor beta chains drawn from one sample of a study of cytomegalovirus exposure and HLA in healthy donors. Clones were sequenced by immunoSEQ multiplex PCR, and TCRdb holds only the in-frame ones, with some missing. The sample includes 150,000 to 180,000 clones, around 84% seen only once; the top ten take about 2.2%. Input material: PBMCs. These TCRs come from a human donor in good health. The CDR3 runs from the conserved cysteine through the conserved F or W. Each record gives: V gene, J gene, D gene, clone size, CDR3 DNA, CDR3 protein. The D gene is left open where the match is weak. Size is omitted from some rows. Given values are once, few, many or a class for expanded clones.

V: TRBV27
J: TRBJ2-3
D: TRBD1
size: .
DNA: TGTGCCAGCAGTTTAACCGGGACAGGGAGGGGCACAGATACGCAGTATTTT
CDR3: CASSLTGTGRGTDTQYF

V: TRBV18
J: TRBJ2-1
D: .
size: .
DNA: TGTGCCAGCTCACCACAAAGAGATGAGCAGTTCTTC
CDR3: CASSPQRDEQFF

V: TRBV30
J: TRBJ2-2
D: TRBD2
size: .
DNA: TGTGCCTGGAGTGTTGGGAGGGGACGGATCACCGGGGAGCTGTTTTTT
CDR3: CAWSVGRGRITGELFF

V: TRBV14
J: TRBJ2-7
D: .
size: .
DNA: TGTGCCAGCAGCCCAGGGGCCACCCAGTACTTC
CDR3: CASSPGATQYF

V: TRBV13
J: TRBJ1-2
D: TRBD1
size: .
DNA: TGTGCCAGCAGCTCCAGTGGGGACAGGCTTGGTCCGGGCTACACCTTC
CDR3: CASSSSGDRLGPGYTF

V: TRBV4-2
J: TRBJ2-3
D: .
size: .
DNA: TGTGCCAGCAGCCAATACCCGGGAGGCACAGATACGCAGTATTTT
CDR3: CASSQYPGGTDTQYF

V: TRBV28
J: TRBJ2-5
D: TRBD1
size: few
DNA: TGTGCCAGCAGTTTCACAGGGGATGAACCGGAGACCCAGTACTTC
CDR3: CASSFTGDEPETQYF

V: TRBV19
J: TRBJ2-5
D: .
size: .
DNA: TGTGCCAGTAGTATTTTGGGGAGGGAGACCCAGTACTTC
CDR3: CASSILGRETQYF

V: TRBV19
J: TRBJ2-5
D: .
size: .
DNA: TGTGCCAGTAGTCTCAGGGTTTTGGCGCCCCTCCAAGAGACCCAGTACTTC
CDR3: CASSLRVLAPLQETQYF

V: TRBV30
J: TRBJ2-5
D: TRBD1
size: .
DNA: TGTGCCTGGAGTGTAGGGACAGCGAGGGGCCAAGAGACCCAGTACTTC
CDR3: CAWSVGTARGQETQYF

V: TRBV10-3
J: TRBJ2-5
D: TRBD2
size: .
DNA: TGTGCCATCAGTGAGTCGGGACTAGCGATCCAAGAGACCCAGTACTTC
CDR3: CAISESGLAIQETQYF

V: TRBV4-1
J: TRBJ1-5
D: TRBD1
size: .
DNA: TGCGCCAGCAGCCAGCACGGGACAGCCTTCAATCAGCCCCAGCATTTT
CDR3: CASSQHGTAFNQPQHF

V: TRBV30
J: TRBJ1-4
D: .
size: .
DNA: TGTGCCTGGAGAGGAGCGGGTGCTAATGAAAAACTGTTTTTT
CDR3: CAWRGAGANEKLFF

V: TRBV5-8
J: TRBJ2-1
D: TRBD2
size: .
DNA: TGTGCCAGCAGCTGGCTAGCGGGGAGGGTATATGAGCAGTTCTTC
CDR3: CASSWLAGRVYEQFF

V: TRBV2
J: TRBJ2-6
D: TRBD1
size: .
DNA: TGTGCCAGCAGAGGGACAGACCTCTCTGGGGCCAACGTCCTGACTTTC
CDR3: CASRGTDLSGANVLTF

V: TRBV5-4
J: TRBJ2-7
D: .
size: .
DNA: TGTGCCAGCAGCCGAGGATGGGACACGGTGGGGAACGAGCAGTACTTC
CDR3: CASSRGWDTVGNEQYF

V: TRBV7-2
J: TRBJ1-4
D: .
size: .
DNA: TGTGCCAGCAGCTTAAACCTACTAGTCGGTAATGAAAAACTGTTTTTT
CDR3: CASSLNLLVGNEKLFF

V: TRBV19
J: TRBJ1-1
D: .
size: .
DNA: TGTGCCAGTAGTACGACCGGGACACGGAACACTGAAGCTTTCTTT
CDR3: CASSTTGTRNTEAFF

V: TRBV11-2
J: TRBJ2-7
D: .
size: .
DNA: TGTGCCAGCAGCTTAGTACAGGATTACGAGCAGTACTTC
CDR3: CASSLVQDYEQYF

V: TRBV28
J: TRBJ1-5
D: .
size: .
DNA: TGTGCCAGCAGTTTAGGTGGGGGCCCGTATAGCAATCAGCCCCAGCATTTT
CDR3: CASSLGGGPYSNQPQHF

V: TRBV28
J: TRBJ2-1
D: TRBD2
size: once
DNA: TGTGCCAGCAGTTTTTTGGGGGGCACGAGCGGGGGGCCTTTGGGGTTCTTC
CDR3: CASSFLGGTSGGPLGFF

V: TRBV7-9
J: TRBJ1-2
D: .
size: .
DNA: TGTGCCAGCAGCTTCGTGGGCCGACAGGAGAAGATTAGAGACTATGGCTACACCTTC
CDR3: CASSFVGRQEKIRDYGYTF

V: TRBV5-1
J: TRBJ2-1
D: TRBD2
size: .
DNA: TGCGCCAGCAGCCAGAACCTAGCGGGGGGGCGCGGTGAGCAGTTCTTC
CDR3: CASSQNLAGGRGEQFF

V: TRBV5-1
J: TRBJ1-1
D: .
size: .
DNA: TGCGCCAGCAGCTTGAATGGTAGAGGGTCGAACACTGAAGCTTTCTTT
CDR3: CASSLNGRGSNTEAFF

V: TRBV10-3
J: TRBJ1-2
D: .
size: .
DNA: TGTGCCATCAGTGGTGGGTTTAGACAGGCTCAGAACTATGGCTACACCTTC
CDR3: CAISGGFRQAQNYGYTF

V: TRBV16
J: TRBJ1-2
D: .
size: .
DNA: TGTGCCAGCAGCCAATCGGCAGGGCCCTATGGCTACACCTTC
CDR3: CASSQSAGPYGYTF